The 15 T cell receptor beta chains given below trace back to one sample, sequenced in a study of CD8+ T cells in alopecia areata. RNA was isolated and reverse transcribed to cDNA, the sequencing template. The method was immunoSEQ multiplex PCR; TCRdb's version includes in-frame clones alone and lacks a portion of them. This sample carries some 130,000 clones, about 47% of them seen once, and the ten largest clones take roughly 20%. The sequencing here drew on CD8+ T cells sorted from blood, taken at week 0. These receptors were collected from a human donor with alopecia areata.

The chain links TRBV6-6 to TRBJ1-5; weak D call: TRBD1 (5 bases). The V and J ends lost 2 bases and 9 bases respectively, with 14 bases between them. The germline V gene has CDR1 MNHNY and CDR2 SVGAGI (reference sequence). The CDR3 is 14 amino acids. The CDR3 DNA sequence: TGTGCCAGCAGTTACCCCGACGGGGCTTGGCCCCAGCATTTT. Residues: CASSYPDGAWPQHF.

The gene calls are TRBV29-1 and TRBJ2-7, with 7 bases that match TRBD1. Germline CDR1 SQVTM, CDR2 ANQGSEA. After removal of 7 bases from V and 3 bases from J, the junction contained 12 bases not matched to a gene. This CDR3 is built from 14 residues. The CDR3 here is CSAGPGTEYYEQYF. CDR3 bases: TGCAGCGCTGGGCCCGGGACAGAATACTACGAGCAGTACTTC.

This clone was counted only a few times. The rearrangement joins TRBV2 to TRBJ2-7, with D uncertain. The CDR3 covers 14 residues. The V end lost 2 bases, the J end lost 0 bases, and 8 bases lay between the germline ends. Germline V gives CDR1 SNHLY, CDR2 FYNNEI. Here the CDR3 reads CASSELGLSYEQYF. DNA of the CDR3: TGTGCCAGCAGTGAATTAGGCCTCTCCTACGAGCAGTACTTC. Full variable domain (outside the CDR3, taken from reference TRBV2 and TRBJ2-7): EPEVTQTPSHQVTQMGQEVILRCVPISNHLYFYWYRQILGQKVEFLVSFYNNEISEKSEIFDDQFSVERPDGSNFTLKIRSTKLEDSAMYFCASSELGLSYEQYFGPGTRLTVT.

The chain combines TRBV20-1 with TRBJ1-1; D is undetermined. In germline, CDR1 is DFQATT, CDR2 SNEGSKA (reference sequence). Trimming removed 0 bases from V and 6 bases from J, with 5 bases in between. The CDR3 covers 11 residues. For the CDR3, the DNA is TGCAGTGCTAGAGATATCGCTGAAGCTTTCTTT. This sequence encodes CSARDIAEAFF.

This clone was seen a handful of times. This sequence joins TRBV7-2 and TRBJ2-6; D perhaps matches TRBD1 (6 bases). With 4 bases removed from V and 3 bases from J, the gap between germline ends came to 10 bases. CDR1 is SGHTA and CDR2 is FQGNSA in the germline V gene. The CDR3 sequence is 15 residues long. In DNA, the CDR3 is TGTGCCAGCAGCTCAGGGGTGGGTGGGGCCAACGTCCTGACTTTC. It codes for CASSSGVGGANVLTF. The full variable domain, rest sourced from reference TRBV7-2 and TRBJ2-6, is GAGVSQSPSNKVTEKGKDVELRCDPISGHTALYWYRQSLGQGLEFLIYFQGNSAPDKSGLPSDRFSAERTGGSVSTLTIQRTQQEDSAVYLCASSSGVGGANVLTFGAGSRLTVL.

J is TRBJ2-7 and V is TRBV5-6; 8 nucleotides line up with TRBD1. The CDR3 is 12 amino acids. The germline CDR1 and CDR2 sequences are SGHDT and YYEEEE. The trim removed 3 bases at V and 12 bases at J, leaving 8 bases unmatched. DNA for the CDR3: TGTGCCAGCAGCTGGGCGGACAGGGTCCCGTACTTC. Translated, it gives CASSWADRVPYF.

This sequence joins TRBV30 and TRBJ1-2, with 7 bases aligning to TRBD1. This CDR3 is built from 16 residues. V was pared by 3 bases and J by 5 bases, with 15 bases of the junction left unmatched. Germline loops: CDR1 GTSNPN, CDR2 SVGIG (reference sequence). CDR3 sequence: CAWRGSFIGTEYGYTF. CDR3 DNA sequence: TGTGCCTGGAGGGGGAGTTTTATTGGGACAGAGTATGGCTACACCTTC.

The gene calls are TRBV4-2 and TRBJ2-7, with TRBD2 matching over 7 bases. The germline V gene has CDR1 LGHNA and CDR2 YNFKEQ. The length of the CDR3 is 13 residues. The V gene end was trimmed by 4 bases and the J gene end by 7 bases; junction bases not matched to a gene: 7. Here the CDR3 reads CASSPGTGREQYF. CDR3 sequence (DNA): TGTGCCAGCAGCCCCGGGACCGGGAGGGAGCAGTACTTC.

The table lists this clone with many counts. The genes are TRBV6-1 and TRBJ2-7, with no clear D. The CDR3 runs 11 residues. The V gene lost 2 bases and the J gene lost 6 bases, with 5 bases spanning the gap. The germline V gene has CDR1 MNHNS and CDR2 SASEGT. The CDR3: CASSELVEQYF. CDR3 in DNA: TGTGCCAGCAGTGAACTAGTCGAGCAGTACTTC.

This chain links TRBV5-1 with TRBJ1-2; TRBD1 matches at 7 bases. The CDR3 spans 14 residues. With V trimmed by 3 bases and J by 5 bases, 7 bases remained unmatched. Germline CDR1 SGHRS, CDR2 YFSETQ. CDR3 coding DNA: TGCGCCAGCAGCTCAGACAGGGACGTTTATGGCTACACCTTC. Translation: CASSSDRDVYGYTF.

This chain uses TRBV9 with TRBJ2-7, with a weak D call TRBD2 (5 bases). The germline gives CDR1 SGDLS, CDR2 YYNGEE. CDR3 size: 14 residues. V lost 0 bases and J 2 bases, leaving 9 bases between the germline ends. The CDR3 here is CASSVDGDTYEQYF. The CDR3 DNA is TGTGCCAGCAGCGTAGACGGGGATACCTACGAGCAGTACTTC.

This clone was counted between two and nine times. The genes are TRBV25-1 and TRBJ1-1; D call uncertain. The germline CDR1 and CDR2 sequences are MGHDK and SYGVNS. V was shortened by 4 bases and J by 5 bases, with 8 bases between the two germline ends. This CDR3 contains 12 residues. CDR3 amino acids: CASSGSGTEAFF. The CDR3 bases are TGTGCCAGCAGTGGATCAGGAACTGAAGCTTTCTTT.

V usage is TRBV4-3 and J usage is TRBJ2-1; 10 nucleotides line up with TRBD2. The trim removed 1 base at V and 2 bases at J, leaving 8 bases unmatched. The CDR3 length is 18 residues. Germline CDR1 is LGHNA and CDR2 is YSLEER. The CDR3 DNA reads as TGCGCCAGCAGCCAAGGGGTAGCGGGGGGCCAAACCTACAATGAGCAGTTCTTC. Translation gives CASSQGVAGGQTYNEQFF.

As for this clone: Other DNA sequences within the sample encode an identical CDR3. This chain connects TRBV27 to TRBJ1-5; D remains unclear. From germline, CDR1 is MNHEY and CDR2 SMNVEV (reference sequence). Trimming cost V 5 bases and J 0 bases, with 5 bases left between them. The CDR3 is 13 residues long. DNA of the CDR3: TGTGCCAGCAGTAGCTATAGCAATCAGCCCCAGCATTTT. Residues: CASSSYSNQPQHF.

V and J are TRBV29-1 and TRBJ2-7; TRBD2 aligns across 7 bases. This CDR3 spans 14 amino acids. Germline CDR1 is SQVTM and CDR2 is ANQGSEA. V lost 6 bases to trimming and J lost 1 base; unmatched junction nucleotides: 9. The CDR3 DNA follows: TGCAGCGTAATCGGGGGGTCCTTATCCTACGAGCAGTACTTC. This codes for CSVIGGSLSYEQYF.